One sample yielded the 17 T cell receptor beta chains listed below, sequenced in a study of blood T cell repertoires in COVID-19. This table comes from immunoSEQ multiplex PCR, and its TCRdb copy is limited to in-frame clones, with some not included. The sample includes some 170,000 clones, roughly 87% of them seen just once. The sequenced sample consisted of peripheral blood. The source of these receptors is a woman in her forties or fifties with acute or convalescent COVID-19.

The chain's CDR3 is CARRTGSGGGETQYF. CDR3 DNA: TGCGCCAGAAGGACAGGGAGTGGAGGAGGAGAGACCCAGTACTTC. The rearrangement uses TRBV4-3 and TRBJ2-5; 8 nucleotides agree with TRBD1. Per germline, CDR1 LGHNA and CDR2 YSLEER. The length of the CDR3 is 15 residues. V trimming: 9 bases; J trimming: 4 bases; junction bases outside the gene matches: 13.

J is TRBJ2-3 and V is TRBV24-1; 9 nucleotides agree with TRBD1. CDR3 size: 16 residues. Germline assignment: CDR1 KGHDR and CDR2 SFDVKD. J lost 1 base, V lost 2 bases, and 3 bases had no gene match. The CDR3 is CATSDWRDRGTDTQYF. The CDR3 DNA sequence: TGTGCCACCAGTGATTGGAGGGACAGGGGCACAGATACGCAGTATTTT.

The chain's CDR3 is CAWSVEDRPSYTF. The CDR3 bases are TGTGCCTGGAGTGTAGAGGATCGCCCGAGCTACACCTTC. This chain joins TRBV30 and TRBJ1-2; D call uncertain. Germline V gene data show CDR1 as GTSNPN and CDR2 as SVGIG (reference sequence). The CDR3 spans 13 residues. V was pared by 0 bases and J by 9 bases, with 14 bases between. The full variable domain, with the rest looked up from reference TRBV30 and TRBJ1-2, is SQTIHQWPATLVQPVGSPLSLECTVEGTSNPNLYWYRQAAGRGLQLLFYSVGIGQISSEVPQNLSASRPQDRQFILSSKKLLLSDSGFYLCAWSVEDRPSYTFGSGTRLTVV.

The chain is built from TRBV20-1 and TRBJ1-2, with D uncertain. The CDR3 has 11 residues. Trimming shortened V by 1 base and J by 6 bases, and 6 bases separated the two germline ends. Germline lookup yields CDR1 DFQATT and CDR2 SNEGSKA (reference sequence). DNA for the CDR3: TGCAGTGCTAGAGGCGAGGATGGCTACACCTTC. Translation gives CSARGEDGYTF.

The chain uses TRBV7-9 and TRBJ2-1, with TRBD2 matching over 8 bases. Trimming removed 3 bases from V and 7 bases from J; junction bases left unmatched: 11. From germline, CDR1 is SEHNR and CDR2 FQNEAQ (reference sequence). The CDR3 has 16 residues. The CDR3 bases are TGTGCCAGCAGCTTCGACGGGAGGGCCGCGAGGAATGAGCAGTTCTTC. This encodes CASSFDGRAARNEQFF.

V and J are TRBV5-5 and TRBJ1-4; D might be TRBD1 (6 bases). This CDR3 comprises 13 residues. V lost 6 bases and J 5 bases, leaving 11 bases between the germline ends. Germline-derived CDR1 and CDR2 are SGHKS and YYEKEE (reference sequence). CDR3 in DNA: TGTGCCAGCACGGGGGGCGGGAATGAAAAACTGTTTTTT. It encodes CASTGGGNEKLFF.

The chain combines TRBV11-3 with TRBJ1-2; D not certain. The CDR3 is 10 residues long. Germline CDR1 reads SGHNT; CDR2 reads YENEEA. CDR3 amino acids: CDLEGYGYTF. The DNA for the CDR3 is TGTGATCTAGAGGGCTATGGCTACACCTTC.

V and J are TRBV9 and TRBJ2-2; 8 positions match TRBD1. Trimming took 3 bases from V and 5 from J; bases not matched to a gene: 6. CDR3 length: 15 amino acids. The germline V gene has CDR1 SGDLS and CDR2 YYNGEE. CDR3 loop: CASSADRGGTGELFF. The CDR3 coding sequence is TGTGCCAGCAGCGCTGACAGGGGCGGGACCGGGGAGCTGTTTTTT.

The table lists this clone with a count of one. The sample contains more than one DNA sequence encoding this CDR3. V and J are TRBV3-1 (or the pseudogene TRBV3-2) and TRBJ2-2; D gene unclear. The CDR3 is 15 residues long. Germline CDR1 is LGHDT and CDR2 is YNNKEL (reference sequence). V was shortened by 1 base and J by 1 base, with 7 bases between the two germline ends. CDR3 bases: TGTGCCAGCAGCCAAGGAACTGGGAACACCGGGGAGCTGTTTTTT. The encoded protein is CASSQGTGNTGELFF.

The chain has TRBV6-6 and TRBJ1-4; 7 bases match TRBD1. J gave up 7 bases and V 6 bases, and 5 bases lay outside the gene matches. From germline, CDR1 is MNHNY and CDR2 SVGAGI (reference sequence). The CDR3 extends over 13 amino acids. CDR3 sequence: CASRTGIFEKLFF. The CDR3 DNA reads as TGTGCCAGCAGGACAGGGATTTTTGAAAAACTGTTTTTT.

This chain uses TRBV29-1 with TRBJ1-1; D is possibly TRBD1 (5 bases). Germline values: CDR1 SQVTM, CDR2 ANQGSEA. This CDR3 comprises 17 residues. V gave up 1 base and J gave up 0 bases, with 18 bases separating them. CDR3 loop: CSVEGLPLTVMNTEAFF. DNA of the CDR3: TGCAGCGTTGAAGGGCTCCCCCTGACAGTTATGAACACTGAAGCTTTCTTT.

This chain connects TRBV6-2 or TRBV6-3 to TRBJ1-4; 7 nucleotides line up with TRBD1. The J segment lost 8 bases and the V segment lost 6 bases, leaving 9 bases of the junction unmatched. The length of the CDR3 is 14 residues. CDR1 and CDR2 from the germline V gene are MNHEY and SVGEGT. The CDR3 DNA sequence: TGTGCCAGCAGCCCTGGGACAGTAGGAGAAAAACTGTTTTTT. Its translation: CASSPGTVGEKLFF.

The V gene is TRBV3-1 (or the pseudogene TRBV3-2), the J gene TRBJ2-5; D might be TRBD1 (6 bases). Germline V gives CDR1 LGHDT, CDR2 YNNKEL (reference sequence). Trimming pared 0 bases from V and 2 bases from J, leaving 10 bases between. The CDR3 has 15 amino acids. The CDR3 bases are TGTGCCAGCAGCCAAGAAGGGACAACTCAAGAGACCCAGTACTTC. As protein: CASSQEGTTQETQYF.

The chain carries TRBV5-8 and TRBJ1-6, with TRBD1 identical over 11 bases. The junction had 4 bases not matched to a gene; V was cut back by 4 bases and J by 1 base. In germline, CDR1 is SGHTS, CDR2 YDEGEE. The CDR3 totals 17 residues. The CDR3 nucleotides are TGTGCCAGCAGCCGTGGACAGGGGGCGTCCTATAATTCACCCCTCCACTTT. Its translation is CASSRGQGASYNSPLHF. The full variable domain, completed using reference TRBV5-8 and TRBJ1-6, is EAGVTQSPTHLIKTRGQQATLRCSPISGHTSVYWYQQALGLGLQFLLWYDEGEERNRGNFPPRFSGRQFPNYSSELNVNALELEDSALYLCASSRGQGASYNSPLHFGNGTRLTVT.

The gene calls are TRBV12-5 and TRBJ1-5; 9 bases align to TRBD1. This CDR3 comprises 14 residues. V lost 6 bases and J lost 6; bases outside the gene matches: 6. CDR1 LGHNT and CDR2 FRNRAP come from the germline V gene. Here the CDR3 DNA reads TGTGCTAGTGGCATTGGGACAGGGATTCAGCCCCAGCATTTT. As protein: CASGIGTGIQPQHF.

The CDR3 spells CASSQGSRVEFGYTF. DNA of the CDR3: TGTGCCAGCAGCCAAGGGTCCAGGGTGGAGTTTGGCTACACCTTC. The rearrangement uses TRBV3-1 (or the pseudogene TRBV3-2) and TRBJ1-2, with D possibly TRBD1 on 5 matching bases. This CDR3 comprises 15 residues. V was shortened by 1 base and J by 7 bases, with 16 bases between the two germline ends. Germline CDR1 LGHDT, CDR2 YNNKEL (reference sequence).

The rearrangement links TRBV23-1 to TRBJ1-4; TRBD1 might be the D (5 bases). TRBV23-1 is an ORF for which the function is uncertain. CDR3 length equals 14 residues. Here the CDR3 reads CATLDSPTNEKLFF. The CDR3 DNA sequence: TGCGCTACCCTAGACAGCCCAACTAATGAAAAACTGTTTTTT.